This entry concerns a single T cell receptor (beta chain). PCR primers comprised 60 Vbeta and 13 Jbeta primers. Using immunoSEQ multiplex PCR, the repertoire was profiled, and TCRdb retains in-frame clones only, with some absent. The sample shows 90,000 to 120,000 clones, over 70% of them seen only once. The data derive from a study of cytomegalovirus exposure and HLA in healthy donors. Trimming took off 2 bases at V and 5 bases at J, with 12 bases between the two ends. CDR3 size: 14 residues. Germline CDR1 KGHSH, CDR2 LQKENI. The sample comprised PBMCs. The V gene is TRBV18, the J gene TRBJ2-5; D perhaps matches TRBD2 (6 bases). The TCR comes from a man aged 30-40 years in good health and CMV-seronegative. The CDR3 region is CASSPGAGRETQYF. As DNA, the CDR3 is TGTGCCAGCTCACCAGGAGCGGGTCGGGAGACCCAGTACTTC.